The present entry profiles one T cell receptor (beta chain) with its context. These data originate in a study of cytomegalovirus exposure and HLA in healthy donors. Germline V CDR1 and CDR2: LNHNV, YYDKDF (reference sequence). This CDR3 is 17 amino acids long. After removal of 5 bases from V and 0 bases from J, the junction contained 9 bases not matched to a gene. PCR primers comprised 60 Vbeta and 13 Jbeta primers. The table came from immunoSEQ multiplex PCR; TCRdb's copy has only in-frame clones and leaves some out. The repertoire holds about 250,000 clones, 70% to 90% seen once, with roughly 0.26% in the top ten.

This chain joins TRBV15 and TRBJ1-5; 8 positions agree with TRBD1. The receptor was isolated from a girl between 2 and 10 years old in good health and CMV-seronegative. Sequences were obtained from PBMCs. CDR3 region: CATSPRPGGYSNQPQHF. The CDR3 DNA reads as TGTGCCACCAGCCCACGACCAGGGGGCTATAGCAATCAGCCCCAGCATTTT.